A selection of T cell receptor beta chains follows, all from one sample in a study of blood T cell repertoires in COVID-19. Clones were sequenced by immunoSEQ multiplex PCR, and TCRdb holds only the in-frame ones, with some missing. Of about 100,000 clones in the sample, over 75% are singletons; the top ten hold roughly 6%. The sample consisted of peripheral blood. Every receptor here comes from a woman aged 60 to 75 with acute or convalescent COVID-19. The conserved cysteine and the conserved F or W are not part of the CDR3 here. Fields, in order: V gene, J gene, CDR3 protein.

TRBV7-9	TRBJ2-7	ASSPLAGLGEQY
TRBV5-1	TRBJ2-2	ASSFPGRDTGELF
TRBV30	TRBJ1-5	AWSVQGGRNQPQH
TRBV5-6	TRBJ1-2	ASSLESTGANYGYT
TRBV9	TRBJ2-1	ASSVGDRGNNEQF
TRBV11-2	TRBJ2-1	ASRPSGRAYNEQF
TRBV5-1	TRBJ2-1	ASSNGASGRDEQF
TRBV19	TRBJ2-2	ASKGREYTGELF
TRBV18	TRBJ1-1	ASSPSSENTEAF
TRBV29-1	TRBJ2-5	SVLLTGRETQY
TRBV5-1	TRBJ1-1	ASSLSSGSNTEAF
TRBV5-4	TRBJ1-6	ASSPRAGDGYNSPLH
TRBV6-6	TRBJ1-1	ASSYWQVEAF
TRBV11-2	TRBJ1-1	ASSLDLTGAF
TRBV19	TRBJ2-1	ASSPVTSGNSREQF
TRBV5-1	TRBJ2-5	ASTTGLATRETQY
TRBV30	TRBJ1-2	AQDSNYGYT
TRBV18	TRBJ2-1	ASSLDRGKGEQF
TRBV27	TRBJ2-1	ASSRWTPPLYNEQF
TRBV2	TRBJ1-5	ASSEETLSNQPQH
TRBV2	TRBJ2-5	ASSERTGLVETQY
TRBV9	TRBJ2-2	ASSPGQVLTGELF
TRBV6-6	TRBJ1-1	ASSLGLGNTEAF
TRBV24-1	TRBJ2-5	ATSDRSGETQY
TRBV7-9	TRBJ2-1	ASSLQGLAGDEQF
TRBV11-2	TRBJ2-7	ASTPTETHSYEQY
TRBV27	TRBJ2-1	ASSLAPLVDEQF
TRBV2	TRBJ1-2	ASNPVVGRTGN
TRBV18	TRBJ1-4	ASSPATRNEKLF
TRBV3-1/TRBV3-2	TRBJ1-2	ASSPRDRGSGSYT
TRBV23-1	TRBJ2-2	ASSHWAGANTGELF
TRBV27	TRBJ1-6	ASSRAGQGNSPLH
TRBV6-1	TRBJ1-1	ASSEWDRNTEAF
TRBV4-1	TRBJ2-1	ASSLDPGRVASYNEQF
TRBV28	TRBJ2-4	ASGQDIQY
TRBV28	TRBJ1-5	ASRSTGEQPQH